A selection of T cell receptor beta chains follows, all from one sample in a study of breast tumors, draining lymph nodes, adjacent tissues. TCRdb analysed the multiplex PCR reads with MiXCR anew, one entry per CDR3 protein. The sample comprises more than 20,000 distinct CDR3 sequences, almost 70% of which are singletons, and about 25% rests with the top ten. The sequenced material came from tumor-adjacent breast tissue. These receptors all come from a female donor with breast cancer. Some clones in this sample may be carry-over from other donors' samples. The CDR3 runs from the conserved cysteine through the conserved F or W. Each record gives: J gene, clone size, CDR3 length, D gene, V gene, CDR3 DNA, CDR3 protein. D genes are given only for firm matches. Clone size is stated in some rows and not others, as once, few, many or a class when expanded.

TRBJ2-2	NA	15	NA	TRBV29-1	TGCAGCGTTAAGGAGGCGGGCCCGAACACCGGGGAGCTGTTTTTT	CSVKEAGPNTGELFF
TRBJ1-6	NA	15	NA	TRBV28	TGTGCCAGCAGTTCCCCCTCGAGAGGTAGCTCACCCCTCCACTTT	CASSSPSRGSSPLHF
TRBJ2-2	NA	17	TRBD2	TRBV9	TGTGCCAGCAGCGTTGGGACTAGCGGTCTCCAGGGTGGGGAGCTGTTTTTT	CASSVGTSGLQGGELFF
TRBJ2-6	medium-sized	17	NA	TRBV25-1	TGTGCCAGCAGTGAGGGGCCAGCGAGCTCTGGGGCCAACGTCCTGACTTTC	CASSEGPASSGANVLTF
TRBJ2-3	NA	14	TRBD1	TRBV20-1	TGCAGTGCGGATGGACAGGGATACACAGATACGCAGTATTTT	CSADGQGYTDTQYF
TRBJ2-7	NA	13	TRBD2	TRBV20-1	TGCAGTGCCAAGACTAGCGGCCTATACGAGCAGTACTTC	CSAKTSGLYEQYF
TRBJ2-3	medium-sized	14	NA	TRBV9	TGTGCCAGCAGCCCTGGACAGAGCACAGATACGCAGTATTTT	CASSPGQSTDTQYF
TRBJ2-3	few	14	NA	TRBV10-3	TGTGCCATCCGGTCCGATGCAGGCGGAGATACGCAGTATTTT	CAIRSDAGGDTQYF
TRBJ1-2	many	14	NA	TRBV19	TGTGCCAGTACCCCGACAGGAACTAACTATGGCTACACCTTC	CASTPTGTNYGYTF
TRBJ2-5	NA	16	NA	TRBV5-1	TGCGCCAGCAGCTTGATACGGCGTCAGGGCCAAGAGACCCAGTACTTC	CASSLIRRQGQETQYF
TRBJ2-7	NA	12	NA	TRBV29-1	TGCAGCGTGGTGGACAGTTTCTACGAGCAGTACTTC	CSVVDSFYEQYF
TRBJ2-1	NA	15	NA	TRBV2	TGTGCCAGCAAGGTAGAGGGGATCGGCGACAATGAGCAGTTCTTC	CASKVEGIGDNEQFF
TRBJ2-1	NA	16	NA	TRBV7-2	TGTGCCAGCAGCTACCTTCCACCCACTCTCTACAATGAGCAGTTCTTC	CASSYLPPTLYNEQFF
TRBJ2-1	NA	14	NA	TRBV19	TGTGCCAGTAGTATTTTTCAGGCATACAATGAGCAGTTCTTC	CASSIFQAYNEQFF
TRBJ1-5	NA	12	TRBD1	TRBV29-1	TGCAGCGCAGGGGGTGGGGATCAGCCCCAGCATTTT	CSAGGGDQPQHF
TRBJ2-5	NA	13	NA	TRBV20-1	TGCAGTGCTAGAAAACGGCTCCAAGAGACCCAGTACTTC	CSARKRLQETQYF